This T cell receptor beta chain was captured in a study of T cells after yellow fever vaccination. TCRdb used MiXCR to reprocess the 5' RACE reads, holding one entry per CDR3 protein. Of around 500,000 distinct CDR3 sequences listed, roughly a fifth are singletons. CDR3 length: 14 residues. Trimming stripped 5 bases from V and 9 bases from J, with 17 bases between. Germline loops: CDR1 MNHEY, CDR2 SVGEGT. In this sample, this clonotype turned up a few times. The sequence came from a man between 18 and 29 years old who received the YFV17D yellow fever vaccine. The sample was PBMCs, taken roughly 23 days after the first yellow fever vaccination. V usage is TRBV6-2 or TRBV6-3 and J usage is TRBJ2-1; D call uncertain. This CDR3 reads CASSKPAGSPEQFF. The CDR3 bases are TGTGCCAGCAGTAAACCTGCAGGATCACCTGAGCAGTTCTTC.